The present entry profiles one TCR beta chain with its context. The target antigen is unknown. This sample was included in a study of T cell repertoires in cytomegalovirus infection. TCRdb re-called the reads with MiXCR, one entry per CDR3 protein. The sample yields roughly 340,000 distinct CDR3 sequences, under 35% seen once. The V and J ends lost 3 bases and 4 bases respectively, with 1 base between them. The CDR3 sequence is 11 residues long. The TCR originated in a human donor in good health (CMV status not recorded). Some clones in this sample may be carry-over from other donors' samples. This rearrangement joins TRBV12-3 or TRBV12-4 to TRBJ1-3; D unresolved. The sample consisted of cultured PBMCs, taken from culture after CMV antigen stimulation. The CDR3 region has the DNA TGTGCCAGCAGTTTCGGAAACACCATATATTTT. It specifies CASSFGNTIYF.